This T cell receptor beta chain was identified during a study of blood T cell repertoires in COVID-19. This table comes from immunoSEQ multiplex PCR, and its TCRdb copy is limited to in-frame clones, with some not included. The sample has under 75,000 clones, roughly 79% seen once. Germline-derived CDR1 and CDR2 are SGHDT and YYEEEE. Trimming stripped 5 bases from V and 1 base from J, with 21 bases between. CDR3 length: 17 amino acids. The genes are TRBV5-6 and TRBJ1-2; TRBD1 is a possible D gene (6 bases). The source of this sequence is a woman in her fifties or sixties with acute or convalescent COVID-19. Sequenced material: peripheral blood. CDR3 protein: CASSPPGGPDFNYGYTF. The CDR3 DNA reads as TGTGCCAGCAGTCCGCCGGGGGGGCCAGATTTTAACTATGGCTACACCTTC.